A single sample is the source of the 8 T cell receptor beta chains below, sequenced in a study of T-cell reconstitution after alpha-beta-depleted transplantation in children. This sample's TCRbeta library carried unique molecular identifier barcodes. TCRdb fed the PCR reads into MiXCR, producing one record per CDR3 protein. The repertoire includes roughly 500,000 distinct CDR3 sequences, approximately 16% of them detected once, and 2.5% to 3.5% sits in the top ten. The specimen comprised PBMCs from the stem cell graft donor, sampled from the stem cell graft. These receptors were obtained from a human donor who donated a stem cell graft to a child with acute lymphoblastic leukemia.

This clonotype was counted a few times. The CDR3 coding sequence is TGTGCCAGCAGTTTAAATGGGGGGAGGGCTAAAGGCTACACCTTC. Amino acid sequence: CASSLNGGRAKGYTF. The rearrangement uses TRBV12-3 or TRBV12-4 and TRBJ1-2; a weak D match, TRBD1 (5 bases). Between the trimmed V and J ends, which lost 2 bases and 8 bases, there was a span of 18 bases. The CDR3 loop spans 15 amino acids.

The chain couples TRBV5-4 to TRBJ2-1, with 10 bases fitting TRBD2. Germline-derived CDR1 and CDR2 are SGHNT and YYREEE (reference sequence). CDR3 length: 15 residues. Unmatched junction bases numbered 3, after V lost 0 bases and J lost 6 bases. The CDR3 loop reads CASSLGASGSNEQFF. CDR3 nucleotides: TGTGCCAGCAGCTTGGGCGCTAGCGGGAGCAATGAGCAGTTCTTC.

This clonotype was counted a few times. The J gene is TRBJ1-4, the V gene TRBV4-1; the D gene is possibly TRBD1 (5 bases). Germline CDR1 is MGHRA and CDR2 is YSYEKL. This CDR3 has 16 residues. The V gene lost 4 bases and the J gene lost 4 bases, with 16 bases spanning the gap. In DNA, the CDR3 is TGCGCCAGCAGCCCTCCAACCCGGGACCTTAATGAAAAACTGTTTTTT. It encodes CASSPPTRDLNEKLFF.

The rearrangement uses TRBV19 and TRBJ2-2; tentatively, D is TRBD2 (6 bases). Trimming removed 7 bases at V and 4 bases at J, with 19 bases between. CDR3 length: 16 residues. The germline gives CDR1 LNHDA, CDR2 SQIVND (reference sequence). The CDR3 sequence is CASTPLRERGTGELFF. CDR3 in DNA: TGTGCCAGTACCCCATTACGGGAGCGAGGCACCGGGGAGCTGTTTTTT.

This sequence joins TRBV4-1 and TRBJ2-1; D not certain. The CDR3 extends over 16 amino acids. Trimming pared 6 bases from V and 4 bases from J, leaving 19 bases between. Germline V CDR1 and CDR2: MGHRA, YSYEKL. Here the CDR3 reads CASRALAASTYNEQFF. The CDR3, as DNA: TGCGCCAGCAGGGCCTTGGCAGCATCCACGTACAATGAGCAGTTCTTC.

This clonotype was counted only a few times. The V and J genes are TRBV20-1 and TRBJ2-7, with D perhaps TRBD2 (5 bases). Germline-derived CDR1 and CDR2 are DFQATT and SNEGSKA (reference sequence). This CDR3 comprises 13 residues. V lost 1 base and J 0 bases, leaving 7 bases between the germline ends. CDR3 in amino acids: CSARARASYEQYF. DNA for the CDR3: TGCAGTGCTAGAGCGAGGGCCTCCTACGAGCAGTACTTC.

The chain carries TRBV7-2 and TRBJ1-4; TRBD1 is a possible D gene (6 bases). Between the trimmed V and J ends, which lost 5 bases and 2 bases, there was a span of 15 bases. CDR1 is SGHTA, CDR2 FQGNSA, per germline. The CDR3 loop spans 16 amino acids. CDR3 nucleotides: TGTGCCAGCAGCCCCCGGACCAGGGGTACTAATGAAAAACTGTTTTTT. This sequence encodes CASSPRTRGTNEKLFF.

CDR3 bases: TGTGCCAGCAGCGACCAACCGGGACTAGCGGCAGATACGCAGTATTTT. Its protein product is CASSDQPGLAADTQYF. V gene TRBV7-3 combines with J gene TRBJ2-3, with 11 bases matching TRBD2. Germline values: CDR1 SGHTA, CDR2 FQGTGA. With V trimmed by 5 bases and J by 4 bases, 8 bases remained unmatched. This CDR3 comprises 16 residues.